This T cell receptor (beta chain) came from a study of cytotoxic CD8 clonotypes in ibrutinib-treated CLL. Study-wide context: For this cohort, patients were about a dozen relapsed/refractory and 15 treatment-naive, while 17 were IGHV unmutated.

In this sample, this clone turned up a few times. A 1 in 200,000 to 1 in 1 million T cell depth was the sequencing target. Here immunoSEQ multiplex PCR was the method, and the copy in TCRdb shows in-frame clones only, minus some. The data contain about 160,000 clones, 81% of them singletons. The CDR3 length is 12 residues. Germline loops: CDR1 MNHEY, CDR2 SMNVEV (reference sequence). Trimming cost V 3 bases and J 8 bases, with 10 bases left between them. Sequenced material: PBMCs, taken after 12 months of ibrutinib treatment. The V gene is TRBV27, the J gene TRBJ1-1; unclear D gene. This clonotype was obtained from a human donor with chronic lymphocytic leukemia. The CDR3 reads CASSLAGSEAFF. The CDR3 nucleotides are TGTGCCAGCAGTTTGGCGGGCAGCGAAGCTTTCTTT.